The 19 T cell receptor beta chains in this list originate from one sample, sequenced in a study of T-cell memory formation after mild COVID-19. Each CDR3 protein gets one entry after TCRdb re-called the 5' RACE reads with MiXCR. The sample shows roughly 62,000 distinct CDR3 sequences, around 10% of them seen only once. Sequences were obtained from PBMCs or a T cell subset sorted from them (not recorded which). These TCRs come from a man younger than 35 who had mild COVID-19 (a few samples of this study predate the infection). Cell type and time point are not known.

This rearrangement joins TRBV4-3 to TRBJ2-1, with a weak D call TRBD1 (6 bases). The germline V gene has CDR1 LGHNA and CDR2 YSLEER. The ends were cut back, 3 bases at V and 5 bases at J, with 11 bases in the middle. This CDR3 has 14 amino acids. The DNA of the CDR3 is TGCGCCAGCAGCCAGGGGGCGCCGAACAATGAGCAGTTCTTC. Residues: CASSQGAPNNEQFF.

CDR3 sequence reads: CASSLGRGNARQYF. CDR3 nucleotides: TGTGCCAGCAGCTTAGGCAGGGGGAACGCCCGGCAGTATTTT. The V call is TRBV11-3, the J call TRBJ2-3; TRBD1 matches at 7 bases. V dropped 1 base and J dropped 11; count of bases not matched to a gene: 9. The germline V gene has CDR1 SGHNT and CDR2 YENEEA. CDR3 length equals 14 residues.

At least ten counts were recorded for this clonotype. The V call is TRBV12-3 or TRBV12-4, the J call TRBJ1-5; D might be TRBD1 (5 bases). The CDR3 contains 14 residues. V lost 6 bases and J 7 bases, leaving 16 bases between the germline ends. The CDR3 loop reads CASSLQGIEQPQHF. The DNA of the CDR3 is TGTGCCAGCAGCCTGCAGGGAATTGAACAGCCCCAGCATTTT.

This clonotype has a count of ten or more. The chain employs TRBV7-9 and TRBJ2-7; D remains ambiguous. V lost 1 base and J 2 bases, leaving 12 bases between the germline ends. The CDR3 length is 15 residues. Germline values: CDR1 SEHNR, CDR2 FQNEAQ (reference sequence). CDR3 amino acids: CASSLVADLTYEQYF. CDR3 bases: TGTGCCAGCAGCTTAGTTGCGGATCTTACCTACGAGCAGTACTTC.

This clonotype was counted ten times or more. This rearrangement joins TRBV5-1 to TRBJ2-1; TRBD2 matches at 14 bases. From germline, CDR1 is SGHRS and CDR2 YFSETQ. V lost 0 bases and J lost 2; bases outside the gene matches: 1. CDR3 length: 17 amino acids. This CDR3 is CASSLGLAGGAYNEQFF. In DNA form, the CDR3 reads TGCGCCAGCAGCTTGGGACTAGCGGGGGGGGCCTACAATGAGCAGTTCTTC.

This sequence joins TRBV6-6 and TRBJ2-7; D not certain. Germline CDR1 MNHNY, CDR2 SVGAGI (reference sequence). CDR3 length equals 13 residues. The ends were cut back, 0 bases at V and 3 bases at J, with 6 bases in the middle. This CDR3 is CASSYSGLYEQYV. As DNA, the CDR3 is TGTGCCAGCAGTTACTCCGGCCTCTACGAGCAGTACGTC.

This clonotype was counted at least ten times. The rearrangement joins TRBV6-5 to TRBJ2-5; D may be TRBD1 (7 bases). Germline V CDR1 and CDR2: MNHEY, SVGAGI. The CDR3 runs 14 residues. With 2 bases removed from V and 5 bases from J, the gap between germline ends came to 12 bases. The CDR3 is CASSYQQGRETQYF. The CDR3 DNA follows: TGTGCCAGCAGTTACCAACAGGGGAGGGAGACCCAGTACTTC.

The gene calls are TRBV20-1 and TRBJ1-6; 9 bases match TRBD1. Germline V gives CDR1 DFQATT, CDR2 SNEGSKA (reference sequence). The trim removed 1 base at V and 5 bases at J, leaving 3 bases unmatched. This CDR3 has 15 residues. The CDR3 spells CSARAQGADNSPLHF. DNA for the CDR3: TGCAGTGCTAGAGCACAGGGGGCCGATAATTCACCCCTCCACTTT.

The chain couples TRBV7-9 to TRBJ2-1; the match to TRBD1 covers 9 bases. Trimming cost V 4 bases and J 8 bases; bases outside gene matches: 9. Germline assignment: CDR1 SEHNR and CDR2 FQNEAQ (reference sequence). This CDR3 comprises 15 residues. The CDR3 nucleotides read TGTGCCAGCAGCTCTTTCGGACAGGGGAAAGATGAGCAGTTCTTC. This encodes CASSSFGQGKDEQFF.

This clonotype was detected a few times. The gene calls are TRBV20-1 and TRBJ2-3, with 8 bases matching TRBD2. J gave up 5 bases and V 1 base, and 11 bases lay outside the gene matches. CDR1 is DFQATT, CDR2 SNEGSKA, per germline (reference sequence). The CDR3 sequence is 16 residues long. The CDR3: CSARVLSSGAGDTQYF. CDR3 bases: TGCAGTGCTAGAGTACTAAGTAGCGGGGCCGGAGATACGCAGTATTTT.

This chain links TRBV27 with TRBJ2-3; TRBD1 matches 9 bases. Unmatched junction bases numbered 10, after V lost 5 bases and J lost 7 bases. The CDR3 has 15 residues. Germline lookup yields CDR1 MNHEY and CDR2 SMNVEV (reference sequence). The CDR3 region has the DNA TGTGCCAGCAGTCCCTTATGGGACAGGGAAAATACGCAGTATTTT. It translates to CASSPLWDRENTQYF.

There are many counts of this clonotype. The chain is built from TRBV20-1 and TRBJ2-3; D is uncertain. V was pared by 1 base and J by 0 bases, with 5 bases between. Germline CDR1 DFQATT, CDR2 SNEGSKA (reference sequence). The CDR3 has 13 residues. The CDR3 protein is CSARVVSTDTQYF. CDR3 sequence (DNA): TGCAGTGCTAGAGTGGTGAGCACAGATACGCAGTATTTT.

V usage is TRBV2 and J usage is TRBJ2-6; the D gene is possibly TRBD2 (5 bases). Looked up from germline, CDR1 is SNHLY and CDR2 is FYNNEI. There are 14 residues in the CDR3. V was clipped by 10 bases and J by 0 bases, with 10 bases between them. In nucleotides, the CDR3 is TGTGCCAACACCCGGGGCTCTGGGGCCAACGTCCTGACTTTC. It specifies CANTRGSGANVLTF.

Ten or more counts support this clonotype. This chain connects TRBV7-2 to TRBJ2-3; 8 bases are a match to TRBD2. This CDR3 comprises 16 residues. J lost 1 base, V lost 0 bases, and 3 bases had no gene match. Germline CDR1 is SGHTA and CDR2 is FQGNSA. CDR3 in amino acids: CASSLAPAGGTDTQYF. The CDR3 nucleotides are TGTGCCAGCAGCTTAGCGCCAGCGGGGGGCACAGATACGCAGTATTTT.

This clonotype was counted between two and nine times. The chain employs TRBV5-1 and TRBJ2-1, with D perhaps being TRBD1 or TRBD2 (5 bases each). This CDR3 has 14 amino acids. Germline CDR1 and CDR2: SGHRS and YFSETQ. The V end lost 5 bases, the J end lost 7 bases, and 16 bases lay between the germline ends. The CDR3 DNA follows: TGCGCCAGCAGTTTTGGGACCAATTCGAATGAGCAGTTCTTC. This encodes CASSFGTNSNEQFF.

The chain is built from TRBV7-3 and TRBJ1-6; 7 bases are a match to TRBD1. The V gene's germline CDR1 is SGHTA and CDR2 FQGTGA. There are 16 residues in the CDR3. After removal of 1 base from V and 8 bases from J, the junction contained 8 bases not matched to a gene. The CDR3 DNA follows: TGTGCCAGCAGCTTAATGGGACGGGACAGCTATTCACCCCTCCACTTT. It encodes CASSLMGRDSYSPLHF.

The J gene is TRBJ2-3, the V gene TRBV2; a weak D match, TRBD2 (6 bases). This CDR3 comprises 15 residues. Germline V lookup: CDR1 SNHLY, CDR2 FYNNEI. V shed 4 bases and J shed 3 bases, with 14 bases lying between them. CDR3 coding DNA: TGTGCCAGCAGTGTGGGCGGGGCGGGAACAGATACGCAGTATTTT. It codes for CASSVGGAGTDTQYF.

The chain joins TRBV7-9 to TRBJ2-7; D is undetermined. V lost 5 bases and J lost 6, with 14 bases in between. Germline V CDR1 and CDR2: SEHNR, FQNEAQ (reference sequence). The CDR3 is made up of 13 amino acids. This CDR3 is CASSPSRLGEQYF. CDR3 DNA: TGTGCCAGCAGCCCCAGTAGGTTGGGCGAGCAGTACTTC.

This clonotype was detected ten times or more. This chain links TRBV6-5 with TRBJ1-5; D call uncertain. This CDR3 spans 13 amino acids. V lost 6 bases and J lost 2, with 8 bases in between. In germline, CDR1 is MNHEY, CDR2 SVGAGI. The CDR3 loop reads CASSHDGNQPQHF. The CDR3 DNA follows: TGTGCCAGCAGCCATGACGGCAATCAGCCCCAGCATTTT.